The 28 T cell receptor beta chains in this list originate from one sample, sequenced in a study of TIL therapy for anti-PD-1-resistant metastatic lung cancer. The time point is: pre-treatment sample, taken before nivolumab and TIL therapy. Pleural nodules or supraclavicular lymph nodes made up most of the excised metastases sampled. The immunoSEQ assay was v3. Some clones are missing from TCRdb's copy, which holds only in-frame ones; the method was immunoSEQ multiplex PCR. The data contain about 50,000 clones, around 64% of them seen just once; the ten biggest clones take up around 5.9%. This specimen was tumor tissue, taken at baseline. The receptors derive from a person between 25 and 80 years old with non-small cell lung cancer.

This clone was counted only a few times. The chain uses TRBV19 and TRBJ2-2; tentative D call: TRBD1 (6 bases). The germline V and J ends were trimmed by 6 bases and 2 bases, with 13 bases remaining between them. In germline, CDR1 is LNHDA, CDR2 SQIVND (reference sequence). The CDR3 has 15 amino acids. CDR3 DNA: TGTGCCAGTAGGTTAGGACAGCTAAACACCGGGGAGCTGTTTTTT. This gives the protein CASRLGQLNTGELFF.

The V and J genes are TRBV18 and TRBJ2-2; the D is unclear. Trimming took 3 bases from V and 1 from J, leaving 6 bases between them. Germline CDR1 reads KGHSH; CDR2 reads LQKENI. This CDR3 is built from 14 residues. The DNA of the CDR3 is TGTGCCAGCTCACCGTGGGGGAACACCGGGGAGCTGTTTTTT. As protein: CASSPWGNTGELFF.

This CDR3 is CSVDGGNTGELFF. Here the CDR3 DNA reads TGCAGCGTTGATGGGGGGAACACCGGGGAGCTGTTTTTT. The chain is built from TRBV29-1 and TRBJ2-2; TRBD1 or TRBD2 may be the D gene (5 bases each). From germline, CDR1 is SQVTM and CDR2 ANQGSEA. The V end lost 3 bases, the J end lost 1 base, and 6 bases lay between the germline ends. The CDR3 is 13 residues long.

V is TRBV5-1 and J is TRBJ2-3; D is unclear. The germline V and J ends were trimmed by 3 bases and 4 bases, with 15 bases remaining between them. CDR3 length: 15 amino acids. CDR1 is SGHRS, CDR2 YFSETQ, per germline. This CDR3 reads CASSSGGGGADTQYF. The CDR3 DNA reads as TGCGCCAGCAGCTCCGGCGGCGGTGGGGCAGATACGCAGTATTTT. Full variable domain (missing parts from reference TRBV5-1 and TRBJ2-3): KAGVTQTPRYLIKTRGQQVTLSCSPISGHRSVSWYQQTPGQGLQFLFEYFSETQRNKGNFPGRFSGRQFSNSRSEMNVSTLELGDSALYLCASSSGGGGADTQYFGPGTRLTVL.

The chain is built from TRBV13 and TRBJ2-7; 8 nucleotides align to TRBD2. The CDR3 contains 15 residues. Trimming removed 5 bases from V and 4 bases from J; junction bases left unmatched: 10. In germline, CDR1 is PRHDT, CDR2 FYEKMQ (reference sequence). CDR3 bases: TGTGCCAGCAGCCGGGGGAGAGCGGGAGTTTACGAGCAGTACTTC. This encodes CASSRGRAGVYEQYF.

The chain couples TRBV27 to TRBJ1-3; D is unresolved. The CDR3 runs 13 residues. Germline V gene lookup returns CDR1 MNHEY and CDR2 SMNVEV (reference sequence). V lost 0 bases and J 8 bases, leaving 8 bases between the germline ends. Written as DNA, the CDR3 is TGTGCCAGCAGTTTATCGGGGTGGCACACCATATATTTT. It codes for CASSLSGWHTIYF.

The CDR3 here is CASRLAPGTDTQYF. DNA of the CDR3: TGTGCCAGCAGGCTGGCCCCCGGCACAGATACGCAGTATTTT. This rearrangement joins TRBV28 to TRBJ2-3; D gene ambiguous. CDR3 length: 14 residues. The V end lost 6 bases, the J end lost 1 base, and 11 bases lay between the germline ends. Germline CDR1 reads MDHEN; CDR2 reads SYDVKM.

V and J are TRBV4-1 and TRBJ1-5, with D maybe TRBD1 (6 bases). The CDR3 has 18 residues. V lost 0 bases, J lost 4 bases, and 19 bases lay in between. Germline values: CDR1 MGHRA, CDR2 YSYEKL. CDR3 sequence reads: CASSQDRTVNTENQPQHF. DNA for the CDR3: TGCGCCAGCAGCCAAGATAGGACAGTAAACACCGAAAATCAGCCCCAGCATTTT.

The J gene is TRBJ1-2, the V gene TRBV9; D not certain. The CDR3 is made up of 16 amino acids. Germline V gene lookup returns CDR1 SGDLS and CDR2 YYNGEE. Trimming removed 0 bases at V and 8 bases at J, with 20 bases between. CDR3 loop: CASSVESGPRAGGYTF. Written as DNA, the CDR3 is TGTGCCAGCAGCGTAGAAAGTGGACCCCGGGCCGGGGGCTACACCTTC.

This clone was recorded once. The junction departs from germline at one end; a sequencing error may be responsible. The V call is TRBV7-2, the J call TRBJ2-7; 9 bases fit TRBD1. Germline V lookup: CDR1 SGHTA, CDR2 FQGNSA. The CDR3 has 15 residues. Here the CDR3 reads CASSLGGTGMGEQYF. The CDR3 DNA follows: TGTGCCAGCAGTTTAGGCGGGACAGGGATGGGGGAGCAGTACTTC.

The gene calls are TRBV5-5 and TRBJ2-7; 7 nucleotides agree with TRBD2. CDR1 and CDR2 (germline): SGHKS, YYEKEE (reference sequence). CDR3 size: 14 residues. J was trimmed by 1 base and V by 0 bases; bases with no gene match: 1. The CDR3, as DNA: TGTGCCAGCAGCTTGGGGGACTATTCCTACGAGCAGTACTTC. This translates into CASSLGDYSYEQYF.

The chain combines TRBV5-1 with TRBJ2-7, with unresolved D. CDR1 SGHRS and CDR2 YFSETQ come from the germline V gene. Trimming left V 0 bases short and J 6 bases short, with 10 bases between. This CDR3 has 13 amino acids. CDR3 amino acids: CASSLDRFREQYF. CDR3 DNA: TGCGCCAGCAGCTTGGATCGGTTCCGCGAGCAGTACTTC.

The chain combines TRBV5-6 with TRBJ1-5, with D maybe TRBD1 (5 bases). CDR1 SGHDT and CDR2 YYEEEE come from the germline V gene. Trimming removed 0 bases from V and 1 base from J, with 8 bases in between. The CDR3 is made up of 15 amino acids. CDR3 coding DNA: TGTGCCAGCAGCTTGGGCGGGGGGAGCAATCAGCCCCAGCATTTT. Residues: CASSLGGGSNQPQHF.

CDR3 sequence (DNA): TGTGCCACCAGAGGGCCCCATCCCTACGAGCAGTACTTC. It specifies CATRGPHPYEQYF. V gene TRBV15 combines with J gene TRBJ2-7; no reliable D call. V was shortened by 6 bases and J by 2 bases, with 11 bases between the two germline ends. The CDR3 is 13 residues long. The germline CDR1 and CDR2 sequences are LNHNV and YYDKDF (reference sequence).

J is TRBJ2-2 and V is TRBV13, with 12 bases matching TRBD2. Per germline, CDR1 PRHDT and CDR2 FYEKMQ (reference sequence). The V gene end was trimmed by 5 bases and the J gene end by 2 bases; junction bases not matched to a gene: 6. The CDR3 is 17 residues long. The CDR3 region is CASSGQLAGGNTGELFF. In DNA, the CDR3 is TGTGCCAGCAGCGGCCAACTAGCGGGAGGTAACACCGGGGAGCTGTTTTTT.

The chain links TRBV20-1 to TRBJ2-1; no clear D gene. The CDR3 runs 11 residues. Germline V lookup: CDR1 DFQATT, CDR2 SNEGSKA (reference sequence). V shed 2 bases and J shed 7 bases, with 6 bases lying between them. CDR3: CSARILNEQFF. CDR3 nucleotide sequence: TGCAGTGCTAGAATTTTGAATGAGCAGTTCTTC.

On this clone itself: In the same sample, other DNA sequences code for this CDR3. The V call is TRBV6-5, the J call TRBJ1-5, with a possible D match to TRBD1 (5 bases). Deletions cut 5 bases from V and 0 bases from J, with 11 bases between. The CDR3 length is 15 residues. The germline V gene has CDR1 MNHEY and CDR2 SVGAGI. For the CDR3, the DNA is TGTGCCAGCAGTAGCGACAGAAATAGCAATCAGCCCCAGCATTTT. Translated, it gives CASSSDRNSNQPQHF.

The CDR3 nucleotides read TGTGCCAGCAGCTCATCGAGTCTAGCGAACACCGGGGAGCTGTTTTTT. The encoded protein is CASSSSSLANTGELFF. The chain couples TRBV7-8 to TRBJ2-2; D is undetermined. CDR1 SGHVS and CDR2 FQNEAQ come from the germline V gene. V was shortened by 4 bases and J by 0 bases, with 12 bases between the two germline ends. The CDR3 runs to 16 residues.

This chain connects TRBV5-4 to TRBJ1-2; TRBD1 matches 9 bases. The germline V gene encodes CDR1 SGHNT and CDR2 YYREEE (reference sequence). V trimming: 4 bases; J trimming: 6 bases; junction bases outside the gene matches: 13. The CDR3 is made up of 16 amino acids. The CDR3 DNA reads as TGTGCCAGCAGCCCAACGGGACAGGGCCATCAGGATGGCTACACCTTC. This sequence encodes CASSPTGQGHQDGYTF. Filled out from reference TRBV5-4 and TRBJ1-2, the complete variable domain reads ETGVTQSPTHLIKTRGQQVTLRCSSQSGHNTVSWYQQALGQGPQFIFQYYREEENGRGNFPPRFSGLQFPNYSSELNVNALELDDSALYLCASSPTGQGHQDGYTFGSGTRLTVV.

The CDR3 bases are TGTGCCTGGAAGGCAGGGCGGTCCTATAATTCACCCCTCCACTTT. Translation gives CAWKAGRSYNSPLHF. V usage is TRBV30 and J usage is TRBJ1-6; D is possibly TRBD1 (5 bases). The CDR3 sequence is 15 residues long. Germline assignment: CDR1 GTSNPN and CDR2 SVGIG (reference sequence). Trimming left V 4 bases short and J 1 base short, with 11 bases between.

This clone has just a few counts. This chain connects TRBV28 to TRBJ2-7; 7 positions match TRBD1. V dropped 7 bases and J dropped 0; count of bases not matched to a gene: 9. The germline V gene encodes CDR1 MDHEN and CDR2 SYDVKM. CDR3 length: 15 amino acids. As DNA, the CDR3 is TGTGCCAGCAAAGGACAGGTCCCCCGCTCCTACGAGCAGTACTTC. Protein: CASKGQVPRSYEQYF.

This clone was found a few times. The V and J genes are TRBV18 and TRBJ1-2; 7 nucleotides align to TRBD1. CDR1 is KGHSH and CDR2 is LQKENI in the germline V gene. The CDR3 is made up of 15 amino acids. After removal of 3 bases from V and 4 bases from J, the junction contained 8 bases not matched to a gene. The CDR3 spells CASSPPGQQIYGYTF. The CDR3 nucleotides read TGTGCCAGCTCACCTCCGGGACAGCAGATCTATGGCTACACCTTC.

This chain connects TRBV7-9 to TRBJ2-5, with unresolved D. The CDR3 contains 10 residues. Looked up from germline, CDR1 is SEHNR and CDR2 is FQNEAQ (reference sequence). Trimming shortened V by 1 base and J by 6 bases, and 0 bases separated the two germline ends. CDR3 nucleotide sequence: TGTGCCAGCAGCTTAGAGACCCAGTACTTC. This sequence encodes CASSLETQYF.

The chain carries TRBV7-8 and TRBJ2-3, with 7 bases that match TRBD2. Losses at the gene ends were 5 bases for V and 8 bases for J; bases not matched to a gene: 13. The CDR3 is 15 residues long. Germline V CDR1 and CDR2: SGHVS, FQNEAQ. The CDR3 DNA is TGTGCCAGCAGCGAATGGCGGGGGTCCGGCAGTACGCAGTATTTT. This translates into CASSEWRGSGSTQYF.

V and J are TRBV5-6 and TRBJ2-7; unclear D gene. V lost 0 bases to trimming and J lost 8 bases, with 15 bases between them. This CDR3 region has 14 residues. CDR1 and CDR2 from the germline V gene are SGHDT and YYEEEE. The CDR3 DNA sequence: TGTGCCAGCAGCTTGGGGCAGGTGATTAGGAAGCAGTACTTC. Translated, it gives CASSLGQVIRKQYF.

This clone was observed a handful of times. The genes are TRBV19 and TRBJ1-5; weak D call: TRBD1 (6 bases). The germline CDR1 and CDR2 sequences are LNHDA and SQIVND (reference sequence). The CDR3 has 15 amino acids. Deletions cut 5 bases from V and 5 bases from J, with 16 bases between. The CDR3 is CASSRGASWDQPQHF. The CDR3 DNA is TGTGCCAGTAGTCGGGGGGCAAGTTGGGATCAGCCCCAGCATTTT. Full variable domain (remainder filled in from reference TRBV19 and TRBJ1-5): DGGITQSPKYLFRKEGQNVTLSCEQNLNHDAMYWYRQDPGQGLRLIYYSQIVNDFQKGDIAEGYSVSREKKESFPLTVTSAQKNPTAFYLCASSRGASWDQPQHFGDGTRLSIL.

This clone was seen more than once but under ten times. The gene calls are TRBV7-9 and TRBJ2-3; no reliable D call. Germline V gives CDR1 SEHNR, CDR2 FQNEAQ (reference sequence). The CDR3 contains 16 residues. V lost 5 bases and J lost 4, with 19 bases in between. The CDR3 loop is CASSLQRMVDSDTQYF. The CDR3 DNA reads TGTGCCAGCAGCCTACAGAGGATGGTAGACTCAGATACGCAGTATTTT. The full variable domain, in which reference TRBV7-9 and TRBJ2-3 provide the parts outside the CDR3, is DTGVSQNPRHKITKRGQNVTFRCDPISEHNRLYWYRQTLGQGPEFLTYFQNEAQLEKSRLLSDRFSAERPKGSFSTLEIQRTEQGDSAMYLCASSLQRMVDSDTQYFGPGTRLTVL.

V usage is TRBV5-1 and J usage is TRBJ2-7; 9 nucleotides align to TRBD1. The CDR3 is 15 residues long. V was pared by 2 bases and J by 4 bases, with 7 bases of the junction left unmatched. The germline V gene has CDR1 SGHRS and CDR2 YFSETQ. The CDR3 sequence is CASSFYSGQGYEQYF. CDR3 in DNA: TGCGCCAGCAGCTTTTATTCCGGACAGGGGTACGAGCAGTACTTC.